What follows describes a single T cell receptor beta chain. This table comes from immunoSEQ multiplex PCR, and its TCRdb copy is limited to in-frame clones, with some not included. The sample carries 40,000 to 60,000 clones, approximately 85% recorded once. The sample comes from a study of PD-L1 blockade in urothelial cancer. About the research overall: Most patients, about 90% of the roughly 29, were males with bladder-origin cancer. Prior chemotherapy in patients spanned 0 to 3 regimens. When blood samples were assessed, the median T cell count was about 140,000. Researchers looked at the blood 3 weeks (second dose) and 6 weeks after treatment began.

Time point reported: pretreatment peripheral blood. The TCR sequence derives from a man between 65 and 85 years old with urothelial cancer. Sequenced here: PBMCs, sampled around atezolizumab (anti-PD-L1) treatment.

CDR3 nucleotides: TGTGCCAGCAGCCCCACTAGCGGGGTGGAGACCCAGTACTTC. Translated: CASSPTSGVETQYF. V gene TRBV5-4 combines with J gene TRBJ2-5, with 10 bases that match TRBD2. Germline CDR1 reads SGHNT; CDR2 reads YYREEE (reference sequence). Trimming at V came to 4 bases and at J to 5 bases, leaving 5 bases not matched to a gene. The CDR3 is 14 amino acids.